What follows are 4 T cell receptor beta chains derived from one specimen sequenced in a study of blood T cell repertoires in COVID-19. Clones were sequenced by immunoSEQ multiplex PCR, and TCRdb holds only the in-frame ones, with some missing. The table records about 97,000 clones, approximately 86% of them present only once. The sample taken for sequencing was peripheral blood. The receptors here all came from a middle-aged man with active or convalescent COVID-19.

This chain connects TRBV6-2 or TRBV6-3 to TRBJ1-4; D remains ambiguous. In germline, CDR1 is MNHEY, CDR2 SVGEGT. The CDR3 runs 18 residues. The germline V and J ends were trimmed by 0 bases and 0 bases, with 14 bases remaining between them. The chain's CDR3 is CASSYSNGEVTTNEKLFF. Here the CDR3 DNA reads TGTGCCAGCAGTTACTCGAATGGAGAAGTCACAACTAATGAAAAACTGTTTTTT.

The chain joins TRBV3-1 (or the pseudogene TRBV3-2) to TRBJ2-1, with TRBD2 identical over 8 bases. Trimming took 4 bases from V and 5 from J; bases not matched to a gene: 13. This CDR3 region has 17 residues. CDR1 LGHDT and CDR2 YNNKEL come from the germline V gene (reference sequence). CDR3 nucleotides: TGTGCCAGCAGCCCCTCGGATCGGCGCGGGGGGCACAATGAGCAGTTCTTC. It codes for CASSPSDRRGGHNEQFF.

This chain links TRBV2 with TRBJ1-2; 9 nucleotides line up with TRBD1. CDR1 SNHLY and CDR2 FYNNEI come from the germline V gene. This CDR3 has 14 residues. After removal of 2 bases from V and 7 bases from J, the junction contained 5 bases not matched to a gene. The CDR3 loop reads CASSEKRTGVGYTF. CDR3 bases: TGTGCCAGCAGTGAAAAGCGGACAGGGGTTGGCTACACCTTC.

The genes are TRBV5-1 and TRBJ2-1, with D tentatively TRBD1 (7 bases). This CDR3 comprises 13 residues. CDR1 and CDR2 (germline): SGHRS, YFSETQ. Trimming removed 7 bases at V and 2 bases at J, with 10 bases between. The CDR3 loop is CASGGTAYNEQFF. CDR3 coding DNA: TGCGCCAGCGGCGGGACAGCCTACAATGAGCAGTTCTTC.